These 13 T cell receptor beta chains originate from one sample sequenced in a study of shared T cell receptors in the human thymus. Libraries were prepared by immunoSEQ multiplex PCR; TCRdb keeps only in-frame clonotypes and omits some of them. The data show roughly 710,000 clones, 70% to 90% seen once. In addition, the sample was reused for a study of human thymus T cells.

Sequencing was performed on thymocytes. The receptors were gathered from a girl under two years old with a congenital heart defect.

This rearrangement joins TRBV6-6 to TRBJ1-6, with D maybe TRBD1 (6 bases). The CDR3 covers 16 residues. Germline values: CDR1 MNHNY, CDR2 SVGAGI (reference sequence). V was cut by 6 bases and J by 5 bases, with 17 bases left in between. The CDR3 loop reads CASRDSRPSDNSPLHF. CDR3 DNA: TGTGCCAGCAGGGACAGCCGACCCTCAGATAATTCACCCCTCCACTTT.

The chain uses TRBV4-3 and TRBJ1-2, with 7 bases that match TRBD1. The germline V gene encodes CDR1 LGHNA and CDR2 YSLEER. The CDR3 is 14 amino acids. The trim removed 1 base at V and 8 bases at J, leaving 7 bases unmatched. CDR3 in DNA: TGCGCCAGCAGCCAAGTCCGGGACAGCCCGGGCTACACCTTC. This gives the protein CASSQVRDSPGYTF.

The CDR3 DNA is TGCGCCAGCAGCCCAGACTCGACAGGGGGCGCAGACACCATATATTTT. Translated, it gives CASSPDSTGGADTIYF. The rearrangement links TRBV4-1 to TRBJ1-3, with 10 positions matching TRBD1. Germline values: CDR1 MGHRA, CDR2 YSYEKL. The CDR3 is made up of 16 amino acids. After removal of 4 bases from V and 8 bases from J, the junction contained 11 bases not matched to a gene.

The CDR3 coding sequence is TGTGCCAGCAGCGTAGGATTGGTAGACGAGCAGTACTTC. Amino acids: CASSVGLVDEQYF. This rearrangement joins TRBV9 to TRBJ2-7; D is unclear. Trimming removed 0 bases from V and 5 bases from J, with 9 bases in between. The CDR3 consists of 13 residues. Germline V gene lookup returns CDR1 SGDLS and CDR2 YYNGEE.

The V gene is TRBV10-3, the J gene TRBJ2-5; D possibly corresponds to TRBD1 (6 bases). The CDR3 is 14 amino acids. Per germline, CDR1 ENHRY and CDR2 SYGVKD. V lost 10 bases and J lost 2, with 17 bases in between. DNA of the CDR3: TGTGCCACTCAGGCGACAGGATATCAAGAGACCCAGTACTTC. It codes for CATQATGYQETQYF.

The sample holds a few counts of this clone. This chain uses TRBV7-2 with TRBJ1-1; 9 nucleotides line up with TRBD1. Germline loops: CDR1 SGHTA, CDR2 FQGNSA. CDR3 length: 13 residues. Trimming at V came to 3 bases and at J to 8 bases, leaving 4 bases not matched to a gene. Here the CDR3 reads CASSLGQGGEAFF. CDR3 nucleotides: TGTGCCAGCAGCTTGGGACAGGGTGGCGAAGCTTTCTTT. The complete variable domain, with remaining parts taken from reference TRBV7-2 and TRBJ1-1, reads GAGVSQSPSNKVTEKGKDVELRCDPISGHTALYWYRQSLGQGLEFLIYFQGNSAPDKSGLPSDRFSAERTGGSVSTLTIQRTQQEDSAVYLCASSLGQGGEAFFGQGTRLTVV.

With respect to this clone: Compared with germline, one end of the junction differs, possibly owing to a read error. This sample includes further DNA sequences coding for the same CDR3. The chain recombines TRBV5-5 with TRBJ1-6; D ambiguous. The CDR3 sequence is 15 residues long. Germline lookup yields CDR1 SGHKS and CDR2 YYEKEE (reference sequence). In nucleotides, the CDR3 is TGTGCCAGCAGCTTGGTCCCAGGATATAATTCCCCCCTCCACTTT. Its translation is CASSLVPGYNSPLHF.

The rearrangement joins TRBV4-2 to TRBJ2-2; perhaps TRBD2 as D (6 bases). V lost 1 base and J lost 0, with 15 bases in between. Germline lookup yields CDR1 LGHNA and CDR2 YNFKEQ. This CDR3 region has 18 residues. CDR3 in DNA: TGTGCCAGCAGCCAAGTCAATGGCAGGGAGGCGAACACCGGGGAGCTGTTTTTT. Residues: CASSQVNGREANTGELFF.

The J gene is TRBJ2-3, the V gene TRBV9; D gene ambiguous. The CDR3 spans 15 residues. Germline CDR1 reads SGDLS; CDR2 reads YYNGEE. Trimming shortened V by 4 bases and J by 2 bases, and 14 bases separated the two germline ends. The CDR3 protein is CASSHHTRNTDTQYF. In DNA form, the CDR3 reads TGTGCCAGCAGCCACCACACCCGCAACACAGATACGCAGTATTTT.

The V and J genes are TRBV10-3 and TRBJ1-3; maybe TRBD1 (5 bases). The CDR3 length is 15 residues. V lost 5 bases to trimming and J lost 4 bases, with 15 bases between them. Germline V gives CDR1 ENHRY, CDR2 SYGVKD. CDR3: CAISQTALQGNTIYF. The CDR3 DNA is TGTGCCATCAGTCAGACAGCTCTCCAAGGAAACACCATATATTTT.

The chain uses TRBV21-1 and TRBJ2-7; the table's D call TRBD2 went unverified against the DNA. TRBV21-1 is a listed pseudogene. The CDR3 is made up of 20 amino acids. The DNA for the CDR3 is TGTGCCAGCAGCAAATCCCAGAAAAAGACTAGTGAACCGTTTTGTGACGAGCAGTACTTC. It codes for CASSKSQKKTSEPFCDEQYF.

V usage is TRBV10-1 and J usage is TRBJ1-1; no reliable D call. CDR1 is WNHNN and CDR2 is SYGVQD in the germline V gene (reference sequence). The CDR3 has 14 residues. V was shortened by 0 bases and J by 8 bases, with 13 bases between the two germline ends. The CDR3 loop is CASSESIQATEAFF. For the CDR3, the DNA is TGCGCCAGCAGTGAGTCGATTCAGGCGACCGAAGCTTTCTTT.

Note on this clone: Other DNA sequences in the same sample also yield this CDR3. The V gene is TRBV12-5, the J gene TRBJ1-2; D perhaps matches TRBD1 (5 bases). Germline V gene sequence: CDR1 LGHNT, CDR2 FRNRAP. The CDR3 has 13 residues. V lost 0 bases to trimming and J lost 6 bases, with 8 bases between them. The CDR3 here is CASGLVPGDGYTF. As DNA, the CDR3 is TGTGCTAGTGGTTTGGTACCGGGGGATGGCTACACCTTC.